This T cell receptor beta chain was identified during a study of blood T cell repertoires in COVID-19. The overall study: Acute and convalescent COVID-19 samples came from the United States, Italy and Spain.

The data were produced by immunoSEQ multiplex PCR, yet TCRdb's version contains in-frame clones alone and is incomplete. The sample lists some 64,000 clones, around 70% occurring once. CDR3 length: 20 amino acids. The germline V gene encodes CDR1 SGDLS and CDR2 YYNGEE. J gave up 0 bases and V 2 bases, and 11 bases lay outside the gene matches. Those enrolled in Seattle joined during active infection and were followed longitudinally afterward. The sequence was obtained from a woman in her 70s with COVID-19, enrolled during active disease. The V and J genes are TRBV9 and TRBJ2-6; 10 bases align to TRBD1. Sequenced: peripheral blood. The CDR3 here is CASSVFWPGQGLSGANVLTF. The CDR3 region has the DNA TGTGCCAGCAGCGTTTTTTGGCCGGGACAGGGGCTCTCTGGGGCCAACGTCCTGACTTTC.